Listed here are 18 T cell receptor beta chains from one sample, sequenced in a study of post-analysis software for immune sequencing data. Points from the study as a whole: Four to six TRBV segments were more frequent in patients than controls; TRBV5-6, TRBV5-1 and TRBV20-1 belonged to this group.

Built from TCR beta cDNA, the libraries had unique molecular identifiers in them. Each CDR3 protein gets one entry after TCRdb re-called the PCR reads with MiXCR. The data contain 350,000 to 500,000 distinct CDR3 sequences, over 30% of them singletons. Their antigens are not known. The sample was blood. These TCRs come from a girl aged 2-15 years with multiple sclerosis.

The rearrangement links TRBV28 to TRBJ2-7; 9 positions match TRBD1. Germline V gives CDR1 MDHEN, CDR2 SYDVKM. J was trimmed by 0 bases and V by 6 bases; bases with no gene match: 6. This CDR3 is 15 amino acids long. The DNA for the CDR3 is TGTGCCAGCAGCCTCGGGACAGGGTTCTCCTACGAGCAGTACTTC. Translated: CASSLGTGFSYEQYF.

The chain joins TRBV28 to TRBJ2-7; TRBD2 agrees at 11 bases. J lost 4 bases, V lost 4 bases, and 6 bases had no gene match. CDR1 MDHEN and CDR2 SYDVKM come from the germline V gene. The CDR3 length is 15 residues. The CDR3 DNA reads as TGTGCCAGCAGTTCCCCGGGACTAGCGGTTTACGAGCAGTACTTC. Its translation: CASSSPGLAVYEQYF.

V usage is TRBV20-1 and J usage is TRBJ1-5; 9 bases fit TRBD1. CDR3 length equals 14 residues. V gave up 6 bases and J gave up 2 bases; unmatched junction bases: 5. CDR1 is DFQATT and CDR2 is SNEGSKA in the germline V gene (reference sequence). This chain's CDR3 is CSATGGRGNQPQHF. The CDR3 DNA follows: TGCAGTGCCACAGGGGGCCGGGGCAATCAGCCCCAGCATTTT.

The CDR3 DNA follows: TGTGCCAGCAATACAGGGGTTGGTTCACCCCTCCACTTT. Protein sequence: CASNTGVGSPLHF. The J gene is TRBJ1-6, the V gene TRBV28; TRBD1 matches 7 bases. Looked up from germline, CDR1 is MDHEN and CDR2 is SYDVKM. V gave up 7 bases and J gave up 9 bases; unmatched junction bases: 6. The CDR3 has 13 residues.

The chain combines TRBV28 with TRBJ2-1; 13 bases are a match to TRBD2. V was clipped by 4 bases and J by 6 bases; unmatched bases: 9. Germline CDR1 is MDHEN and CDR2 is SYDVKM. The CDR3 totals 17 residues. The CDR3 loop reads CASSSGLAGDGFNEQFF. The CDR3 coding sequence is TGTGCCAGCAGTTCCGGACTAGCGGGGGATGGTTTCAATGAGCAGTTCTTC.

The chain couples TRBV20-1 to TRBJ1-5; TRBD1 matches 7 bases. V shed 3 bases, J shed 2 bases, and the junction held 7 bases outside the gene matches. This CDR3 contains 15 residues. Germline-derived CDR1 and CDR2 are DFQATT and SNEGSKA (reference sequence). CDR3 amino acids: CSARDRKRGNQPQHF. In nucleotides, the CDR3 is TGCAGTGCTAGGGACAGGAAAAGGGGCAATCAGCCCCAGCATTTT.

This chain joins TRBV20-1 and TRBJ2-7; 9 nucleotides align to TRBD1. V shed 5 bases, J shed 2 bases, and the junction held 7 bases outside the gene matches. Germline V gene data show CDR1 as DFQATT and CDR2 as SNEGSKA (reference sequence). The CDR3 totals 14 residues. The CDR3 region has the DNA TGCAGTGCTCTAGCCGGGACAGGGCCCTACGAGCAGTACTTC. Its protein product is CSALAGTGPYEQYF.

V is TRBV20-1 and J is TRBJ2-6, with 8 bases aligning to TRBD1. This CDR3 has 18 residues. J was trimmed by 4 bases and V by 6 bases; bases with no gene match: 17. From germline, CDR1 is DFQATT and CDR2 SNEGSKA (reference sequence). CDR3 protein: CSAKRGYRGRSGANVLTF. The CDR3 DNA reads as TGCAGTGCCAAAAGGGGATACAGGGGGAGGTCAGGGGCCAACGTCCTGACTTTC.

The chain combines TRBV20-1 with TRBJ2-1; 12 bases are a match to TRBD2. This CDR3 is 14 amino acids long. Germline V gene sequence: CDR1 DFQATT, CDR2 SNEGSKA (reference sequence). V gave up 4 bases and J gave up 6 bases; unmatched junction bases: 4. CDR3 bases: TGCAGTGCTATTGGGGGACTAGCGGGCAATGAGCAGTTCTTC. Translating gives CSAIGGLAGNEQFF.

The V and J genes are TRBV20-1 and TRBJ2-4, with D perhaps TRBD2 (7 bases). With 4 bases removed from V and 13 bases from J, the gap between germline ends came to 26 bases. Germline assignment: CDR1 DFQATT and CDR2 SNEGSKA (reference sequence). The CDR3 totals 15 residues. As DNA, the CDR3 is TGCAGTGCTACCTTACAAGGGGGAGGGAGCTATGAGCAGTACTTC. Its translation: CSATLQGGGSYEQYF.

For the CDR3, the DNA is TGTGCCAGCAGCCCCTCGTACGGAGGATACAATGAGCAGTTCTTC. This gives the protein CASSPSYGGYNEQFF. V gene TRBV7-6 combines with J gene TRBJ2-1; D is perhaps TRBD2 (5 bases). V was trimmed by 5 bases and J by 4 bases, leaving 15 bases between them. The CDR3 extends over 15 amino acids. CDR1 SGHVS and CDR2 FNYEAQ come from the germline V gene.

Regarding this clonotype: Germline is not matched at one junction end, which may reflect a read error. The chain employs TRBV19 and TRBJ2-3; TRBD2 matches at 9 bases. The CDR3 is 15 amino acids. The germline V gene encodes CDR1 LNHDA and CDR2 SQIVND (reference sequence). CDR3 in DNA: TGTGCCAGTATCAAGCCCGGGACTAGCAAAGATACGCAGTATTTT. Translating it yields CASIKPGTSKDTQYF.

This clonotype was counted between two and nine times. The rearrangement uses TRBV12-3 or TRBV12-4 and TRBJ2-1, with a possible D match to TRBD1 (5 bases). The CDR3 loop spans 18 amino acids. Trimming took off 4 bases at V and 4 bases at J, with 23 bases between the two ends. DNA of the CDR3: TGTGCCAGCAGTTCCACCTTGGTGTTCCTCCAGGGTTACAATGAGCAGTTCTTC. Translating it yields CASSSTLVFLQGYNEQFF.

The V and J genes are TRBV29-1 and TRBJ1-5, with a tentative D call TRBD1 (5 bases). The V gene's germline CDR1 is SQVTM and CDR2 ANQGSEA. The CDR3 runs to 13 residues. Trimming took 6 bases from V and 6 from J, leaving 15 bases between them. CDR3 region: CSVEGRRGQPQHF. In DNA, the CDR3 is TGCAGCGTCGAGGGCAGAAGGGGTCAGCCCCAGCATTTT.

The chain is built from TRBV29-1 and TRBJ1-4; D is perhaps TRBD1 (5 bases). The germline CDR1 and CDR2 sequences are SQVTM and ANQGSEA. Trimming cost V 4 bases and J 4 bases, with 10 bases left between them. This CDR3 contains 13 residues. CDR3 protein: CSVAGTGNEKLFF. DNA of the CDR3: TGCAGCGTTGCCGGGACGGGTAATGAAAAACTGTTTTTT.

This clonotype was recorded a few times. The gene calls are TRBV9 and TRBJ1-1; no reliable D call. The V end was cut by 3 bases, the J end by 2 bases, with 8 bases between. The CDR3 has 13 amino acids. CDR1 is SGDLS and CDR2 is YYNGEE in the germline V gene. This chain's CDR3 is CASSERLNTEAFF. The CDR3 coding sequence is TGTGCCAGCAGCGAAAGGCTCAACACTGAAGCTTTCTTT. The full variable domain, completed using reference TRBV9 and TRBJ1-1, is DSGVTQTPKHLITATGQRVTLRCSPRSGDLSVYWYQQSLDQGLQFLIQYYNGEERAKGNILERFSAQQFPDLHSELNLSSLELGDSALYFCASSERLNTEAFFGQGTRLTVV.

V and J are TRBV6-1 and TRBJ2-1; TRBD1 matches at 9 bases. The germline V gene has CDR1 MNHNS and CDR2 SASEGT. CDR3 length equals 15 residues. V shed 9 bases and J 7 bases; nucleotides not matched to a gene: 13. The CDR3 bases are TGTGCCAGTAACCTGGCCGGGACAGGGATGAATGAGCAGTTCTTC. Amino acid sequence: CASNLAGTGMNEQFF.

V gene TRBV4-1 combines with J gene TRBJ1-3; the D is unclear. Germline V lookup: CDR1 MGHRA, CDR2 YSYEKL. Trimming stripped 4 bases from V and 8 bases from J, with 12 bases between. The length of the CDR3 is 13 residues. The CDR3 reads CASSLEKRHTIYF. CDR3 DNA: TGCGCCAGCAGCCTAGAGAAGAGGCACACCATATATTTT.